The 8 T cell receptor beta chains presented below share a single source sample, sequenced in a study of cytomegalovirus exposure and HLA in healthy donors. Primers: 60 Vbeta forward and 13 Jbeta reverse. Sequenced by immunoSEQ multiplex PCR; TCRdb stores in-frame clones only, minus some. The data show more than 150,000 clones, around three quarters seen once. Sequenced material: PBMCs. The receptors were gathered from a woman aged 25 to 39 in good health and CMV-seronegative.

The chain links TRBV19 to TRBJ2-3; D might be TRBD1 (5 bases). This CDR3 has 17 amino acids. Germline V gives CDR1 LNHDA, CDR2 SQIVND (reference sequence). V shed 3 bases and J shed 4 bases, with 20 bases lying between them. CDR3 nucleotides: TGTGCCAGTAGTATCTCTGACAGACTTCTGGCCGCAGATACGCAGTATTTT. Translation gives CASSISDRLLAADTQYF.

This chain connects TRBV30 to TRBJ1-5; the D gene is possibly TRBD1 (5 bases). The V end was cut by 1 base, the J end by 6 bases, with 10 bases between. The CDR3 is 13 amino acids. Germline V CDR1 and CDR2: GTSNPN, SVGIG (reference sequence). CDR3 residues: CAWSAMGGQPQHF. As DNA, the CDR3 is TGTGCCTGGAGTGCCATGGGGGGTCAGCCCCAGCATTTT.

The rearrangement links TRBV4-3 to TRBJ1-2, with unresolved D. This CDR3 has 17 amino acids. Trimming cost V 0 bases and J 4 bases, with 18 bases left between them. Germline V gene sequence: CDR1 LGHNA, CDR2 YSLEER. CDR3 region: CASSQDRRAVGAYGYTF. CDR3 in DNA: TGCGCCAGCAGCCAAGACCGCCGAGCCGTCGGTGCCTATGGCTACACCTTC.

The chain uses TRBV9 and TRBJ1-2, with a possible D match to TRBD1 (5 bases). Germline-derived CDR1 and CDR2 are SGDLS and YYNGEE. This CDR3 has 13 amino acids. Trimming cost V 0 bases and J 8 bases, with 11 bases left between them. DNA for the CDR3: TGTGCCAGCAGCGTAGTACCAGGGAAGGGCTACACCTTC. Protein product: CASSVVPGKGYTF.

The V gene is TRBV5-1, the J gene TRBJ2-2; D perhaps matches TRBD1 (6 bases). CDR1 SGHRS and CDR2 YFSETQ come from the germline V gene. This CDR3 is built from 16 residues. Trimming pared 0 bases from V and 7 bases from J, leaving 16 bases between. The CDR3 here is CASSLDGRGRIGELFF. The DNA of the CDR3 is TGCGCCAGCAGCTTGGATGGCAGGGGCAGGATCGGGGAGCTGTTTTTT.

This clone has a handful of counts. The chain uses TRBV2 and TRBJ2-3; 8 bases line up with TRBD2. This CDR3 is built from 14 residues. Germline-derived CDR1 and CDR2 are SNHLY and FYNNEI. The V and J ends lost 5 bases and 6 bases, in that order; junction bases with no gene match: 7. CDR3 bases: TGTGCCAGCAGTCGGCAGGGCGGGGGGGATACGCAGTATTTT. Its translation is CASSRQGGGDTQYF.

CDR3 loop: CASSIHQAGSGPQHF. In DNA, the CDR3 is TGTGCCAGTAGTATACATCAAGCAGGGTCGGGGCCCCAGCATTTT. J is TRBJ1-5 and V is TRBV19; D is possibly TRBD1 (5 bases). V lost 2 bases and J 9 bases, leaving 17 bases between the germline ends. The CDR3 totals 15 residues. Germline V CDR1 and CDR2: LNHDA, SQIVND (reference sequence).

J is TRBJ1-2 and V is TRBV11-2; D perhaps matches TRBD1 (6 bases). CDR1 is SGHAT, CDR2 FQNNGV, per germline. The CDR3 extends over 15 amino acids. V was pared by 5 bases and J by 3 bases, with 16 bases between. The CDR3 is CASSRRGGSDYGYTF. CDR3 DNA sequence: TGTGCCAGCAGCCGTCGGGGGGGCTCTGACTATGGCTACACCTTC.